This TCR beta chain emerged from a study of neoadjuvant nivolumab and ipilimumab in lung cancer (TCRdb year 2020). Background for the entire study: Intravenous nivolumab was dosed at 3 mg/kg on days 1, 15 and 29, and in the combination arm ipilimumab 1 mg/kg was added on day 1 only. The study compared TCR repertoires in pretherapy (baseline) peripheral blood with TCR repertoires in tumors resected at surgery after neoadjuvant immune checkpoint blockade. In the trial, 44 patients with operable NSCLC were treated, of whom approximately 23 were randomized to nivolumab monotherapy and about 21 to nivolumab plus ipilimumab. The primary trial endpoint was the major pathologic response (MPR) rate in the intention-to-treat population in each study arm. Matched pretherapy and resected tumor pairs were analyzed from seven patients, of whom four had been treated with nivolumab and three with nivolumab plus ipilimumab. Broad study findings and their caveats: Tumor T-cell richness and clonality rose from pretherapy to surgery in three of three dual-therapy tumors but in only two of four nivolumab-treated tumors. There was no significant correlation between TCR clonality and pathologic tumor regression, and just a single major-pathologic-response sample was available for the clonality-regression analysis. Richness in tumors resected after neoadjuvant therapy showed a positive correlation with pretherapy blood TCR richness (Spearman R ≈ 0.79). TCR richness and clonality were greater in resected tumors than in tumor-adjacent uninvolved lung, and increases were seen in more dual-therapy-treated tumors. A small number of samples was subjected to TCR sequencing.

A remark on this clone: Its antigen has not been determined. The record has no base qualities; no much larger clone is one base away.

The V and J ends are trimmed by 5 bases and 7 bases, leaving 8 bases between them. Via the germline V gene (reference sequence), CDR1 is DFQATT and CDR2 SNEGSKA. The CDR3 holds 10 amino acids from the cysteine to the phenylalanine. The retained sequence is limited to the CDR3, 30 bases, with the frame set at the first base. Library creation used the immunoSEQ multiplex PCR assay. In the authors' own workflow: Richness and clonality were used to summarize the repertoires, and clones that significantly expanded or contracted between pre- and post-therapy samples were identified. TCRdb stores this immuneACCESS table with in-frame sequences only. Part of the clones is absent; in the studies checked, under half of the shortfall reflects unresolved V genes, and no reason is known for the rest. V and J calls and clone size are given by that table; D and trimming were obtained from the DNA. The sample table records 24,000 or so clones; 75% to 90% of these occur just once. The ten largest clonotypes hold around 5.7% of the sample.

Reading the label with the study, this specimen's time point is: pretherapy, before neoadjuvant immune checkpoint inhibitors. The samples were taken from NEOSTAR, a phase 2 randomized trial in operable NSCLC that tested neoadjuvant nivolumab or nivolumab plus ipilimumab, followed by surgery. The receptor chain draws on TRBV20-1 and TRBJ2-5; the D gene cannot be resolved reliably. Material: peripheral blood, obtained before neoadjuvant nivolumab, alone or with ipilimumab. This receptor was obtained from an adult with non-small cell lung cancer. The DNA sequence reads TGCAGTGCTGAAGCAAGGACCCAGTACTTC. Its amino acids are CSAEARTQYF.